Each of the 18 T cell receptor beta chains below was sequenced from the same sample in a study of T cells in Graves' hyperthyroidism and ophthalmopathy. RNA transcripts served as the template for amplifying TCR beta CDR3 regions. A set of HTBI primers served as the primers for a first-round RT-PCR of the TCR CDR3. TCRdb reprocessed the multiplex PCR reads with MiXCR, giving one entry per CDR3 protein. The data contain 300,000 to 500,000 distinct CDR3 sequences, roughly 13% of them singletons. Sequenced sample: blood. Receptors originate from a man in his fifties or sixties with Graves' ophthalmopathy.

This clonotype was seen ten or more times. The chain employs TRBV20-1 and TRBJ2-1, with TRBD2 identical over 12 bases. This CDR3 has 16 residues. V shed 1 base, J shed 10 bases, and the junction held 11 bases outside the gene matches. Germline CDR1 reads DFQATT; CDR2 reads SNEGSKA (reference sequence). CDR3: CSARVSSGRALGEQFF. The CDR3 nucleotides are TGCAGTGCTAGAGTTTCTAGCGGGAGGGCCCTCGGGGAGCAGTTCTTC.

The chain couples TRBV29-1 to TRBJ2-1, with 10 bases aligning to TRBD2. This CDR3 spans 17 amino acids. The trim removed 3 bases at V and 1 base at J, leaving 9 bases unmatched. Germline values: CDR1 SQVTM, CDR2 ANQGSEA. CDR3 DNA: TGCAGCGTTGAGTTTTCTAGCGGGAGAACTTCCTACAATGAGCAGTTCTTC. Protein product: CSVEFSSGRTSYNEQFF.

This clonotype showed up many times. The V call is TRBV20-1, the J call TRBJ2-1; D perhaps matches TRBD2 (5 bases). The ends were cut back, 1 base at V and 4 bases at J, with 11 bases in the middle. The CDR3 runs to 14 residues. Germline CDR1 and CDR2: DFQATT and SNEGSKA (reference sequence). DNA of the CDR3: TGCAGTGCTAGAGTAGCCAGCGGTTACAATGAGCAGTTCTTC. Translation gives CSARVASGYNEQFF.

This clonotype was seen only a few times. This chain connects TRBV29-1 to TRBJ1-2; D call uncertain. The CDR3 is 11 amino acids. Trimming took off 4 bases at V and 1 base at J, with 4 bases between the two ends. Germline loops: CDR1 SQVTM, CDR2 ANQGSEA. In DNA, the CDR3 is TGCAGCGTTGCTAGTAACTATGGCTACACCTTC. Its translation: CSVASNYGYTF. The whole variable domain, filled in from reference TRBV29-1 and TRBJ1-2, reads SAVISQKPSRDICQRGTSLTIQCQVDSQVTMMFWYRQQPGQSLTLIATANQGSEATYESGFVIDKFPISRPNLTFSTLTVSNMSPEDSSIYLCSVASNYGYTFGSGTRLTVV.

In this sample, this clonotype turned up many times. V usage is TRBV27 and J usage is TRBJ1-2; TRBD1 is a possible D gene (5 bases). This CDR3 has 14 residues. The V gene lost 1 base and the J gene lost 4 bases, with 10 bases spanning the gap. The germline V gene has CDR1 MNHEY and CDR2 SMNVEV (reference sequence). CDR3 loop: CASSLYAGTYGYTF. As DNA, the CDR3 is TGTGCCAGCAGTTTATATGCAGGGACCTATGGCTACACCTTC.

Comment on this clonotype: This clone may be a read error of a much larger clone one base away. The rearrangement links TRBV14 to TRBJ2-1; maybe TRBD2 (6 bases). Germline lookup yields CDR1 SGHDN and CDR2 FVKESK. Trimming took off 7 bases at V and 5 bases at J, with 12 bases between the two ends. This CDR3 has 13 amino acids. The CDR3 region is CASTGSGHNEQFF. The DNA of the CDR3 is TGTGCCAGCACTGGTAGCGGCCACAATGAGCAGTTCTTC.

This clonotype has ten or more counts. The DNA of the CDR3 is TGCGCCAGCAGCCCCCTAGTGCCAGATACGCAGTATTTT. This encodes CASSPLVPDTQYF. This rearrangement joins TRBV5-1 to TRBJ2-3; D gene unclear. Germline CDR1 and CDR2: SGHRS and YFSETQ. This CDR3 comprises 13 residues. The V and J ends lost 4 bases and 4 bases respectively, with 10 bases between them.

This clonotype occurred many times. CDR3 sequence reads: CASSLAGGREQFF. The CDR3 DNA reads TGTGCCAGCAGCTTAGCCGGGGGCCGAGAGCAGTTCTTC. This chain links TRBV11-1 with TRBJ2-1, with D perhaps given as TRBD1 or TRBD2 (6 bases each). Trimming stripped 0 bases from V and 10 bases from J, with 10 bases between. This CDR3 is built from 13 residues. Germline V gene data show CDR1 as SGHAT and CDR2 as FQDESV (reference sequence). The full variable domain, rest sourced from reference TRBV11-1 and TRBJ2-1, is EAEVAQSPRYKITEKSQAVAFWCDPISGHATLYWYRQILGQGPELLVQFQDESVVDDSQLPKDRFSAERLKGVDSTLKIQPAELGDSAMYLCASSLAGGREQFFGPGTRLTVL.

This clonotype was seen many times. CDR3 in amino acids: CASSPSGGISGEKLFF. The CDR3 DNA reads as TGTGCCAGCAGTCCATCAGGGGGGATAAGTGGGGAAAAACTGTTTTTT. The chain links TRBV12-3 or TRBV12-4 to TRBJ1-4; 7 nucleotides line up with TRBD1. The CDR3 consists of 16 residues. V shed 5 bases, J shed 8 bases, and the junction held 14 bases outside the gene matches.

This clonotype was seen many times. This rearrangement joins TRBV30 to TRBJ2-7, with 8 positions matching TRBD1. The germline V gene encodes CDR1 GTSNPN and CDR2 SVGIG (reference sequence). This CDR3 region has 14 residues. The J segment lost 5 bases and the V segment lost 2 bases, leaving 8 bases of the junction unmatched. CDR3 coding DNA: TGTGCCTGGAGTCGCGGGACAGGAATGGACGAGCAGTACTTC. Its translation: CAWSRGTGMDEQYF. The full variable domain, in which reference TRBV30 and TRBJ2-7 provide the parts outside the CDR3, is SQTIHQWPATLVQPVGSPLSLECTVEGTSNPNLYWYRQAAGRGLQLLFYSVGIGQISSEVPQNLSASRPQDRQFILSSKKLLLSDSGFYLCAWSRGTGMDEQYFGPGTRLTVT.

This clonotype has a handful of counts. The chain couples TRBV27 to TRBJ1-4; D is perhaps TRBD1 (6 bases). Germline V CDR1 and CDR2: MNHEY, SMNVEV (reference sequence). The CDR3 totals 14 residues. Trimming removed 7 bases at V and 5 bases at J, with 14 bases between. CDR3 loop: CASKPGTQNEKLFF. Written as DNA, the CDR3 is TGTGCCAGCAAACCCGGGACACAGAATGAAAAACTGTTTTTT.

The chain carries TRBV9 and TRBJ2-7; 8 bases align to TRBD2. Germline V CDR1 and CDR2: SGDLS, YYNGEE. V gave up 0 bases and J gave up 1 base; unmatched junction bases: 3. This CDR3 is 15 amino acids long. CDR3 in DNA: TGTGCCAGCAGCGTAGTGGCTAGCGGGTCCTACGAGCAGTACTTC. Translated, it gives CASSVVASGSYEQYF.

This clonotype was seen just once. The CDR3 is CASSFGHSSGTDTQYF. The DNA for the CDR3 is TGCGCCAGCAGCTTTGGGCACTCTAGCGGGACAGATACGCAGTATTTT. The chain is built from TRBV5-1 and TRBJ2-3; TRBD2 matches 8 bases. The CDR3 sequence is 16 residues long. V shed 2 bases and J 3 bases; nucleotides not matched to a gene: 8. CDR1 SGHRS and CDR2 YFSETQ come from the germline V gene.

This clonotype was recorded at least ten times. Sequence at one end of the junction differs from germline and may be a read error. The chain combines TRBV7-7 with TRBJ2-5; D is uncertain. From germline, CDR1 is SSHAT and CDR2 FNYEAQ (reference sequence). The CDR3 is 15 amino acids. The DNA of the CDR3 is TGTGCTAGCAGCTTGCGACAAGAGAATCAAGAGACCCAGTACTTC. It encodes CASSLRQENQETQYF.

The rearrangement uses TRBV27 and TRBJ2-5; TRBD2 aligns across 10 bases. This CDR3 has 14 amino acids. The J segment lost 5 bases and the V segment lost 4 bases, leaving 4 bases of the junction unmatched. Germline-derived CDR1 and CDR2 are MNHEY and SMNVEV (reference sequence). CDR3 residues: CASSSLAGDETQYF. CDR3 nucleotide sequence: TGTGCCAGCAGTTCCCTAGCGGGAGACGAGACCCAGTACTTC.

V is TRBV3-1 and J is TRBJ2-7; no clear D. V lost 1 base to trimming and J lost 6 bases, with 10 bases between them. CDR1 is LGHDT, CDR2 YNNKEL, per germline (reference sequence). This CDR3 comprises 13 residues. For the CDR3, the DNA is TGTGCCAGCAGCCAAGGCACGAAAAGCGAGCAGTACTTC. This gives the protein CASSQGTKSEQYF.

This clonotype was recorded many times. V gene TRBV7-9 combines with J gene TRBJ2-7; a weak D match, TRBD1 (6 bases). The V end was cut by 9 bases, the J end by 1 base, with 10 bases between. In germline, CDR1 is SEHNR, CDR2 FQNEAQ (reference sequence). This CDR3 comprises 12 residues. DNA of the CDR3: TGTGCCAGTCGACAGGATTCCTACGAGCAGTACTTC. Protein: CASRQDSYEQYF.

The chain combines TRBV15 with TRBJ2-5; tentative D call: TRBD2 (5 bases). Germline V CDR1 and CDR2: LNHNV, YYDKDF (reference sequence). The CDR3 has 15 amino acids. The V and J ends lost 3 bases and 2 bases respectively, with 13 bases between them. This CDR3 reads CATSRERSGQETQYF. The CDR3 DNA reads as TGTGCCACCAGCAGGGAACGCAGCGGACAAGAGACCCAGTACTTC.